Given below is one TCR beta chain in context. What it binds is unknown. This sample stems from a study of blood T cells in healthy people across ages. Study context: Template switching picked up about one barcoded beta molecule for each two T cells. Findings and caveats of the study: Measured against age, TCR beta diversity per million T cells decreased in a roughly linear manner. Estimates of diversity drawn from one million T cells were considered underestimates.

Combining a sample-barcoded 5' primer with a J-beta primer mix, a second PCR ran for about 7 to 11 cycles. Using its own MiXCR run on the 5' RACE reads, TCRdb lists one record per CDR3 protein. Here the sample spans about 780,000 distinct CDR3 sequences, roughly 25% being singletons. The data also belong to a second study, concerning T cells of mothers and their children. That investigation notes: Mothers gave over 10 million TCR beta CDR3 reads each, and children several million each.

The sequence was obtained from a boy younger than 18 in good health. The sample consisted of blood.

CDR3 in DNA: TGTGCCAGCAGCGTAGATGCCGCGGGGGCCTACGAGCAGTACTTC. This codes for CASSVDAAGAYEQYF. The V call is TRBV9, the J call TRBJ2-7, with 7 bases identical to TRBD2. V was clipped by 0 bases and J by 2 bases; unmatched bases: 5. The CDR3 contains 15 residues. Germline CDR1 is SGDLS and CDR2 is YYNGEE.